This T cell receptor beta chain was observed in a study of blood T cell repertoires in COVID-19. Overall study context: Material from acute and convalescent COVID-19 was sourced from the United States, Italy and Spain. T cells, B-cell-depleted T cells, or PBMCs provided the cDNA or gDNA that served as material.

V was clipped by 1 base and J by 6 bases, with 8 bases between them. This CDR3 is built from 13 residues. Germline CDR1 is LNHDA and CDR2 is SQIVND (reference sequence). Per the authors' pipeline: Scientists estimated how many nucleated cells there were by amplifying reference gene primers. Generated by immunoSEQ multiplex PCR, the TCRdb table keeps only in-frame clones and is missing some. V and J calls and clone size are given by that table; D and trimming were obtained from the DNA. The data show 140,000 or so clones, with roughly 90% seen just once and roughly 1.9% held by the top ten. J is TRBJ2-3 and V is TRBV19; D perhaps matches TRBD1 (5 bases). The sample comprised peripheral blood. The clonotype comes from a man aged 70 or older with acute or convalescent COVID-19. CDR3 protein: CASSIGGLDTQYF. The CDR3 DNA is TGTGCCAGTAGTATAGGGGGCTTGGATACGCAGTATTTT.